A single TCR beta chain is shown here with its context. Per germline, CDR1 SGHVS and CDR2 FQNEAQ. This CDR3 is 15 amino acids long. V was clipped by 0 bases and J by 2 bases, with 8 bases between them. This record belongs to a study of shared clonotypes between healthy human individuals. Per the study methods: ImmunoSEQ gave junction-only sequences without quality scores, so filtering differed. Method: immunoSEQ multiplex PCR; TCRdb's copy keeps in-frame clones and lacks some. V and J calls and clone size come straight from that table; D and trimming were deduced from the DNA. The table shows some 2,500,000 clones, with about nine tenths occurring only once.

V and J are TRBV7-8 and TRBJ2-1; a weak D match, TRBD2 (6 bases). The source material was naive CD4+ T cells from PBMCs. Subset in this sample: CD45RA+ positively selected. The clonotype originates from a man between 18 and 29 years old in good health. Some clones in this sample may be carry-over from other donors' samples. The CDR3: CASSLAGGPYNEQFF. CDR3 nucleotide sequence: TGTGCCAGCAGCTTAGCGGGAGGACCCTACAATGAGCAGTTCTTC.